The 27 T cell receptor beta chains below were found in one sample sequenced in a study of T cell changes during pregnancy in multiple sclerosis. Data came from immunoSEQ multiplex PCR; TCRdb stores just in-frame clones and leaves some out. The repertoire holds roughly 40,000 clones, with about 92% as singletons. Source: peripheral blood, taken before pregnancy. These receptors were collected from a female donor with multiple sclerosis, enrolled in a pregnancy study.

The chain couples TRBV27 to TRBJ2-5; TRBD2 aligns across 9 bases. The germline gives CDR1 MNHEY, CDR2 SMNVEV (reference sequence). V trimming: 5 bases; J trimming: 5 bases; junction bases outside the gene matches: 15. CDR3 size: 17 residues. The chain's CDR3 is CASSPPGSGRRGETQYF. The CDR3, as DNA: TGTGCCAGCAGTCCCCCGGGTAGCGGGAGACGGGGGGAGACCCAGTACTTC.

The chain combines TRBV28 with TRBJ2-7; D may be TRBD2 (7 bases). The V end lost 6 bases, the J end lost 3 bases, and 18 bases lay between the germline ends. The CDR3 extends over 15 amino acids. The germline V gene encodes CDR1 MDHEN and CDR2 SYDVKM. CDR3 DNA: TGTGCCAGCAGCCCCGGCGGGGGCCTCCGCTACGAGCAGTACTTC. Protein: CASSPGGGLRYEQYF. Full variable domain (outside the CDR3, taken from reference TRBV28 and TRBJ2-7): DVKVTQSSRYLVKRTGEKVFLECVQDMDHENMFWYRQDPGLGLRLIYFSYDVKMKEKGDIPEGYSVSREKKERFSLILESASTNQTSMYLCASSPGGGLRYEQYFGPGTRLTVT.

The CDR3, as DNA: TGTGCCTGGAGTGCCTCTATAGGACACACGGCGGATTCAACTAATGAAAAACTGTTTTTT. Its translation: CAWSASIGHTADSTNEKLFF. V gene TRBV30 combines with J gene TRBJ1-4, with a tentative D call TRBD1 (5 bases). CDR1 is GTSNPN and CDR2 is SVGIG in the germline V gene (reference sequence). V shed 1 base and J shed 0 bases, with 24 bases lying between them. CDR3 length equals 20 residues.

This rearrangement joins TRBV10-3 to TRBJ2-3; D uncertain. Trimming removed 2 bases from V and 2 bases from J, with 5 bases in between. This CDR3 is built from 13 residues. CDR1 and CDR2 from the germline V gene are ENHRY and SYGVKD. CDR3 sequence reads: CAISEPVTDTQYF. The DNA for the CDR3 is TGTGCCATCAGTGAGCCCGTCACAGATACGCAGTATTTT.

This chain uses TRBV10-3 with TRBJ2-5, with 9 bases matching TRBD1. Trimming removed 6 bases from V and 5 bases from J; junction bases left unmatched: 10. CDR3 length: 15 residues. Germline CDR1 and CDR2: ENHRY and SYGVKD. The CDR3 loop reads CAISTPDRGKETQYF. CDR3 sequence (DNA): TGTGCCATCAGCACCCCTGACAGGGGGAAGGAGACCCAGTACTTC.

This rearrangement joins TRBV4-1 to TRBJ2-3; TRBD2 aligns across 10 bases. V shed 1 base and J 4 bases; nucleotides not matched to a gene: 5. This CDR3 comprises 16 residues. Germline V gene sequence: CDR1 MGHRA, CDR2 YSYEKL. The CDR3 sequence is CASSQGEREGADTQYF. CDR3 DNA sequence: TGCGCCAGCAGCCAAGGGGAGCGGGAGGGCGCAGATACGCAGTATTTT.

This clone was seen once. The chain recombines TRBV27 with TRBJ2-7, with D possibly matching TRBD1 (5 bases). This CDR3 spans 13 amino acids. Germline-derived CDR1 and CDR2 are MNHEY and SMNVEV (reference sequence). Trimming removed 5 bases from V and 5 bases from J, with 13 bases in between. CDR3 DNA: TGTGCCAGCAGTGCCCGTAGGGGCCACGAGCAGTACTTC. Its translation: CASSARRGHEQYF.

V gene TRBV6-6 combines with J gene TRBJ1-5; 8 bases match TRBD1. The germline CDR1 and CDR2 sequences are MNHNY and SVGAGI (reference sequence). J lost 2 bases, V lost 6 bases, and 3 bases had no gene match. This CDR3 is built from 14 residues. In nucleotides, the CDR3 is TGTGCCAGCAGGGACAGGGCCCGCAATCAGCCCCAGCATTTT. This translates into CASRDRARNQPQHF.

This clone was picked up one time. The chain carries TRBV5-1 and TRBJ1-5; maybe TRBD1 (5 bases). V lost 2 bases and J 1 base, leaving 13 bases between the germline ends. The CDR3 is made up of 16 amino acids. Per germline, CDR1 SGHRS and CDR2 YFSETQ. The CDR3 region is CASSLGSGGSNQPQHF. CDR3 DNA: TGCGCCAGCAGCTTAGGATCCGGGGGGAGCAATCAGCCCCAGCATTTT. Full variable domain (missing parts from reference TRBV5-1 and TRBJ1-5): KAGVTQTPRYLIKTRGQQVTLSCSPISGHRSVSWYQQTPGQGLQFLFEYFSETQRNKGNFPGRFSGRQFSNSRSEMNVSTLELGDSALYLCASSLGSGGSNQPQHFGDGTRLSIL.

The chain is built from TRBV11-3 and TRBJ2-1; tentatively, D is TRBD2 (5 bases). CDR3 length equals 17 residues. The V and J ends lost 0 bases and 10 bases respectively, with 22 bases between them. Germline-derived CDR1 and CDR2 are SGHNT and YENEEA. CDR3 in amino acids: CASSLDNSERTPFEQFF. In nucleotides, the CDR3 is TGTGCCAGCAGCTTAGATAACAGCGAGCGGACCCCTTTCGAGCAGTTCTTC.

This clone was recorded once. The V gene is TRBV6-4, the J gene TRBJ2-3; 8 bases map to TRBD1. V was pared by 6 bases and J by 1 base, with 6 bases of the junction left unmatched. CDR3 length equals 15 residues. CDR1 and CDR2 (germline): MRHNA, SNTAGT. Written as DNA, the CDR3 is TGTGCCAGCAGCCCAGGGGGCAGTGGCACAGATACGCAGTATTTT. This sequence encodes CASSPGGSGTDTQYF.

V is TRBV5-1 and J is TRBJ2-3; D remains ambiguous. Germline V gene lookup returns CDR1 SGHRS and CDR2 YFSETQ. The V gene lost 0 bases and the J gene lost 6 bases, with 14 bases spanning the gap. The CDR3 has 15 amino acids. The CDR3 coding sequence is TGCGCCAGCAGCTTGGCGCAGGCCGATACGGATACGCAGTATTTT. Translated: CASSLAQADTDTQYF.

This chain uses TRBV5-1 with TRBJ2-3; D call uncertain. The CDR3 spans 13 residues. Between the trimmed V and J ends, which lost 5 bases and 4 bases, there was a span of 11 bases. Looked up from germline, CDR1 is SGHRS and CDR2 is YFSETQ. The CDR3 sequence: CASSVFSSDTQYF. DNA for the CDR3: TGCGCCAGCAGTGTATTTTCCTCAGATACGCAGTATTTT.

The CDR3 protein is CASTVSGGGDEQFF. In DNA form, the CDR3 reads TGTGCCAGCACTGTGTCGGGGGGCGGCGATGAGCAGTTCTTC. The V and J genes are TRBV6-1 and TRBJ2-1, with TRBD2 as a possible D gene (7 bases). Trimming stripped 7 bases from V and 8 bases from J, with 18 bases between. Germline CDR1 and CDR2: MNHNS and SASEGT. The CDR3 runs to 14 residues.

This clone was seen a handful of times. This chain links TRBV19 with TRBJ1-1; no definite D call. CDR1 LNHDA and CDR2 SQIVND come from the germline V gene (reference sequence). V lost 6 bases, J lost 1 base, and 12 bases lay in between. The CDR3 covers 14 residues. CDR3 coding DNA: TGTGCCAGTAGGGACCGGGCGGGGAACACTGAAGCTTTCTTT. It is translated as CASRDRAGNTEAFF.

The chain is built from TRBV19 and TRBJ2-1; TRBD2 agrees at 9 bases. The CDR3 is 15 amino acids. V dropped 3 bases and J dropped 6; count of bases not matched to a gene: 6. CDR1 and CDR2 from the germline V gene are LNHDA and SQIVND (reference sequence). CDR3 residues: CASSIVAGGPNEQFF. CDR3 nucleotide sequence: TGTGCCAGTAGTATTGTCGCGGGAGGGCCCAATGAGCAGTTCTTC.

The chain uses TRBV4-2 and TRBJ1-4; possible D gene TRBD1, 5 bases. The germline CDR1 and CDR2 sequences are LGHNA and YNFKEQ. CDR3 length: 16 amino acids. The ends were cut back, 1 base at V and 3 bases at J, with 12 bases in the middle. The DNA for the CDR3 is TGTGCCAGCAGCCAAGTTGCTCAGGGCCCTAATGAAAAACTGTTTTTT. Its translation is CASSQVAQGPNEKLFF.

V gene TRBV4-1 combines with J gene TRBJ2-3; D is unclear. Per germline, CDR1 MGHRA and CDR2 YSYEKL. CDR3 length: 13 residues. V lost 4 bases, J lost 3 bases, and 8 bases lay in between. In nucleotides, the CDR3 is TGCGCCAGCAGCCCAGGTGCAACAGATACGCAGTATTTT. Its protein product is CASSPGATDTQYF.

V is TRBV27 and J is TRBJ2-3; 8 bases are a match to TRBD1. CDR1 is MNHEY and CDR2 is SMNVEV in the germline V gene (reference sequence). Trimming took 6 bases from V and 4 from J; bases not matched to a gene: 12. This CDR3 is built from 16 residues. The CDR3 protein is CASSPGQGGRADTQYF. In nucleotides, the CDR3 is TGTGCCAGCAGCCCCGGACAGGGAGGTAGGGCAGATACGCAGTATTTT.

This chain joins TRBV7-9 and TRBJ2-1; D may be TRBD2 (6 bases). This CDR3 is 16 amino acids long. CDR1 and CDR2 (germline): SEHNR, FQNEAQ (reference sequence). Trimming took 5 bases from V and 8 from J, leaving 22 bases between them. The CDR3 bases are TGTGCCAGCAGCGCGGACGGGACTCACCAGTGGGATGAGCAGTTCTTC. This encodes CASSADGTHQWDEQFF.

The chain links TRBV6-1 to TRBJ1-4, with D perhaps matching TRBD1 (6 bases). Germline CDR1 MNHNS, CDR2 SASEGT. CDR3 length: 14 residues. Trimming took 11 bases from V and 7 from J, leaving 20 bases between them. The CDR3 DNA is TGTGCCTCAACTCGGCGGGGGGCGGGTGAAAAACTGTTTTTT. Protein sequence: CASTRRGAGEKLFF.

V usage is TRBV6-6 and J usage is TRBJ1-1, with D maybe TRBD1 (5 bases). V gave up 11 bases and J gave up 5 bases, with 9 bases separating them. The CDR3 extends over 10 amino acids. The germline V gene has CDR1 MNHNY and CDR2 SVGAGI (reference sequence). The CDR3 sequence: CAGRQTEAFF. CDR3 nucleotide sequence: TGTGCCGGACGACAGACTGAAGCTTTCTTT.

V is TRBV5-1 and J is TRBJ1-1; D might be TRBD1 (5 bases). CDR1 and CDR2 (germline): SGHRS, YFSETQ. Trimming pared 0 bases from V and 5 bases from J, leaving 14 bases between. The CDR3 covers 15 residues. Written as DNA, the CDR3 is TGCGCCAGCAGCTTGGGTGAGCTCCGGGGGACTGAAGCTTTCTTT. It yields the protein CASSLGELRGTEAFF.

The J gene is TRBJ2-1, the V gene TRBV4-1, with TRBD2 identical over 9 bases. V shed 4 bases, J shed 7 bases, and the junction held 5 bases outside the gene matches. CDR1 is MGHRA and CDR2 is YSYEKL in the germline V gene. CDR3 size: 14 residues. The CDR3 bases are TGCGCCAGCAGCCGGGGCGGGAGGGATAATGAGCAGTTCTTC. Protein sequence: CASSRGGRDNEQFF.

The chain combines TRBV28 with TRBJ2-7; TRBD1 agrees at 7 bases. Unmatched junction bases numbered 16, after V lost 5 bases and J lost 3 bases. This CDR3 is 17 amino acids long. Germline assignment: CDR1 MDHEN and CDR2 SYDVKM. The CDR3 DNA follows: TGTGCCAGCAGTCCCCCTGTAGTGGGACAGCCCCTCTACGAGCAGTACTTC. Its translation is CASSPPVVGQPLYEQYF. The complete variable domain, with remaining parts taken from reference TRBV28 and TRBJ2-7, reads DVKVTQSSRYLVKRTGEKVFLECVQDMDHENMFWYRQDPGLGLRLIYFSYDVKMKEKGDIPEGYSVSREKKERFSLILESASTNQTSMYLCASSPPVVGQPLYEQYFGPGTRLTVT.

V usage is TRBV28 and J usage is TRBJ2-3; 10 nucleotides agree with TRBD2. CDR1 is MDHEN and CDR2 is SYDVKM in the germline V gene. The CDR3 is 15 amino acids. The V gene end was trimmed by 5 bases and the J gene end by 2 bases; junction bases not matched to a gene: 4. CDR3 DNA sequence: TGTGCCAGCAGTACTAGCGGGGATAACACAGATACGCAGTATTTT. It encodes CASSTSGDNTDTQYF. The full variable domain, completed using reference TRBV28 and TRBJ2-3, is DVKVTQSSRYLVKRTGEKVFLECVQDMDHENMFWYRQDPGLGLRLIYFSYDVKMKEKGDIPEGYSVSREKKERFSLILESASTNQTSMYLCASSTSGDNTDTQYFGPGTRLTVL.

V usage is TRBV18 and J usage is TRBJ2-1, with D perhaps matching TRBD2 (6 bases). The CDR3 loop spans 14 amino acids. In germline, CDR1 is KGHSH, CDR2 LQKENI. The germline V and J ends were trimmed by 2 bases and 4 bases, with 9 bases remaining between them. CDR3 residues: CASSPTAGYNEQFF. The CDR3 bases are TGTGCCAGCTCACCAACTGCGGGATACAATGAGCAGTTCTTC.